The entry that follows covers one T cell receptor beta chain sequence. This clone appeared once. It has no known antigen specificity. No base quality information exists; no much larger clone differs at one position. The meaning of the sample's time point label: after neoadjuvant nivolumab, at surgical resection. Patients were newly diagnosed with stage II-IVA oral cavity squamous cell carcinoma and had received no prior systemic or radiation treatment. The cohort consisted of patients with HPV-negative, locally advanced oral cavity squamous cell carcinoma. The samples were drawn from a longitudinal correlative study tied to a single-arm phase II trial testing neoadjuvant nivolumab in oral cavity squamous cell carcinoma. Subject-matched pre- and post-treatment PBMCs and tumors from three responders and three non-responders were subjected to genomic DNA-based TCRbeta sequencing. Genomic DNA was isolated from tumor tissue using the Maxwell RSC DNA from Tissue kit.

The V end loses 4 bases and the J end loses 0 bases, and a stretch of 13 bases separates them. The CDR3 sequence holds 17 residues, the cysteine and phenylalanine included. Only the CDR3 region is kept as DNA, spanning 51 bases read in frame from base 1. For CDR1 and CDR2, the germline V gene lists SGHTA and FQGTGA. Survey sequencing of tumors used two replicates per sample, and the tumor libraries mostly started from 4 to 6 ug of input genomic DNA. TCRbeta libraries were prepared with the immunoSEQ hsTCRbeta kit according to the manufacturer's instructions. The finished libraries were brought together in one pool at 2.5 to 3 nM, which was then read using an Illumina NovaSeq 6000 S4 flow cell. Under the source paper's analysis protocol: The immunoSEQ Analyzer was used for raw data preprocessing and quality control. The analysis was limited to productive rearrangements, and each clonotype was defined by a unique CDR3 amino acid sequence. Repertoire clonality was estimated as the Gini-Simpson index, which was calculated using the R package tcR. Student's t test was used to compare Gini indices, while Pearson correlation assessed associations with tumor size change. In TCRdb, the immuneACCESS table is reduced to in-frame sequences with V and J assigned. These tables do not hold every clone; where another copy was compared, an unresolved V gene accounts for under half, and the others remain unexplained. V and J calls and clone size are copied from that table; D and trimming were computed from the DNA. The sample contains 6,000 or so clones, approximately 60% of them found a single time. 7% to 8% of the sample rests with the top ten.

These data are taken from a study of neoadjuvant anti-PD-1 for oral cavity cancer (dated by TCRdb to the early 2020s). Study-level background: Patients mostly received three to four biweekly doses of nivolumab at 3 mg/kg before curative-intent surgical resection. Patients who did not progress were given a fourth nivolumab dose at about day 43 and had definitive surgical resection on days 50-56. Responders were defined as patients with complete response, partial response or stable disease by RECIST 1.1; non-responders were defined as patients with progression. An approximately 31% response rate was observed in the parent correlative cohort, in which around twelve patients were included.

Overall study results and their limits: Greater tumor shrinkage was correlated with larger post-treatment sizes of preexisting intratumoral clones, suggesting that expansion of preexisting clones contributed to response. Higher pretreatment blood Treg/Th17 ratios correlated with higher pretreatment blood TCRbeta clonality and lower post-treatment tumor TCRbeta clonality. The TCR analyses had only a few patients in each response group, and the authors called for validation in larger cohorts.

The sequence was collected from a person aged 35-79 years with oral cavity squamous cell carcinoma. The sequences come from tumor tissue, collected after nivolumab (anti-PD-1) treatment. Recombination joined TRBV7-3 with TRBJ1-6, with a tentative D gene TRBD1 over 5 matching bases. The CDR3 region reads CASSSLRGSSYNSPLHF. The bases read TGTGCCAGCAGCTCACTACGGGGGAGCTCCTATAATTCACCCCTCCACTTT.